Below, 14 T cell receptor beta chains from the same sample are listed, as sequenced in a study of radiotherapy plus CTLA-4 blockade in lung cancer. Data came from immunoSEQ multiplex PCR; TCRdb stores just in-frame clones and leaves some out. The table records 90,000 or so clones, roughly four fifths of them present only once. The sequences come from peripheral blood, collected from a patient treated with radiotherapy plus ipilimumab. Every receptor here comes from a human donor with non-small cell lung cancer who had stable disease on radiotherapy plus ipilimumab.

The chain has TRBV7-9 and TRBJ1-6, with D possibly matching TRBD1 (6 bases). CDR1 and CDR2 from the germline V gene are SEHNR and FQNEAQ (reference sequence). The CDR3 totals 16 residues. Trimming cost V 5 bases and J 7 bases, with 18 bases left between them. CDR3 loop: CASSRRGGARNSPLHF. The CDR3 region has the DNA TGTGCCAGCAGCCGGCGCGGGGGGGCGAGGAATTCACCCCTCCACTTT.

This chain connects TRBV28 to TRBJ1-5, with TRBD1 matching 7 bases. This CDR3 comprises 14 residues. Per germline, CDR1 MDHEN and CDR2 SYDVKM. J lost 10 bases, V lost 5 bases, and 11 bases had no gene match. CDR3 nucleotide sequence: TGTGCCAGCAGTACCACAGGGGATTATGTACCCCAGCATTTT. Translated, it gives CASSTTGDYVPQHF.

The chain joins TRBV7-9 to TRBJ2-5; D call uncertain. Trimming cost V 7 bases and J 6 bases, with 9 bases left between them. The CDR3 totals 11 residues. CDR1 is SEHNR, CDR2 FQNEAQ, per germline (reference sequence). This chain's CDR3 is CASTPQQTQYF. As DNA, the CDR3 is TGTGCCAGCACCCCCCAGCAGACCCAGTACTTC.

This chain links TRBV6-1 with TRBJ1-1; 9 bases agree with TRBD1. This CDR3 contains 14 residues. The J segment lost 4 bases and the V segment lost 4 bases, leaving 4 bases of the junction unmatched. The germline V gene encodes CDR1 MNHNS and CDR2 SASEGT. The CDR3 protein is CASSVQGASTEAFF. The CDR3 region has the DNA TGTGCCAGCAGTGTACAGGGGGCGAGCACTGAAGCTTTCTTT.

The chain is built from TRBV28 and TRBJ1-2; a possible D gene is TRBD1 (5 bases). The CDR3 loop spans 13 amino acids. Germline CDR1 reads MDHEN; CDR2 reads SYDVKM. V dropped 5 bases and J dropped 7 bases, with 14 bases sitting between them. The CDR3 bases are TGTGCCAGCAGTCGGACAAGACGGGCTGGCTACACCTTC. As protein: CASSRTRRAGYTF.

This chain uses TRBV9 with TRBJ2-1, with D perhaps matching TRBD2 (6 bases). Trimming cost V 0 bases and J 3 bases, with 16 bases left between them. The CDR3 is made up of 17 amino acids. CDR1 is SGDLS and CDR2 is YYNGEE in the germline V gene. The CDR3 spells CASSVDWAGKLYNEQFF. The DNA for the CDR3 is TGTGCCAGCAGCGTAGATTGGGCGGGGAAGCTCTACAATGAGCAGTTCTTC.

The rearrangement joins TRBV14 to TRBJ2-1; D perhaps matches TRBD2 (6 bases). This CDR3 has 16 amino acids. V was pared by 6 bases and J by 0 bases, with 15 bases between. Germline V gene data show CDR1 as SGHDN and CDR2 as FVKESK. For the CDR3, the DNA is TGTGCCAGCAGGACTCCTAGCGAGAGCTCCTACAATGAGCAGTTCTTC. Translated: CASRTPSESSYNEQFF.

The chain carries TRBV28 and TRBJ2-3, with 7 bases that match TRBD2. V shed 6 bases and J 1 base; nucleotides not matched to a gene: 7. The CDR3 covers 15 residues. CDR1 is MDHEN, CDR2 SYDVKM, per germline. Here the CDR3 reads CASSMLGGGTDTQYF. As DNA, the CDR3 is TGTGCCAGCAGCATGCTGGGGGGGGGCACAGATACGCAGTATTTT.

The sample holds a few counts of this clone. The CDR3 region is CASSPLAGEVYEQYF. The DNA for the CDR3 is TGTGCCAGCAGCCCTCTAGCGGGAGAGGTTTACGAGCAGTACTTC. The chain joins TRBV11-2 to TRBJ2-7; 10 bases match TRBD2. CDR1 and CDR2 (germline): SGHAT, FQNNGV. The V gene end was trimmed by 5 bases and the J gene end by 4 bases; junction bases not matched to a gene: 8. CDR3 length: 15 amino acids.

The chain joins TRBV6-5 to TRBJ2-5, with TRBD1 matching over 10 bases. Germline CDR1 and CDR2: MNHEY and SVGAGI. This CDR3 comprises 13 residues. The V gene end was trimmed by 6 bases and the J gene end by 7 bases; junction bases not matched to a gene: 5. CDR3 bases: TGTGCCAGCAGCCATGGACAGGGGGGGACCCAGTACTTC. Translated: CASSHGQGGTQYF.

This chain connects TRBV15 to TRBJ2-7; a weak D match, TRBD1 (5 bases). V dropped 3 bases and J dropped 7 bases, with 19 bases sitting between them. Looked up from germline, CDR1 is LNHNV and CDR2 is YYDKDF (reference sequence). CDR3 length equals 15 residues. CDR3 region: CATSSPGFRVNEQYF. CDR3 sequence (DNA): TGTGCCACCAGCAGCCCCGGGTTCAGGGTAAATGAGCAGTACTTC.

The chain uses TRBV30 and TRBJ1-2, with TRBD1 matching 8 bases. Looked up from germline, CDR1 is GTSNPN and CDR2 is SVGIG (reference sequence). The CDR3 is made up of 14 amino acids. With V trimmed by 1 base and J by 4 bases, 5 bases remained unmatched. As DNA, the CDR3 is TGTGCCTGGAGTGGGACAGGGCTTTTCTATGGCTACACCTTC. Translated, it gives CAWSGTGLFYGYTF.

On this clone itself: One end of the junction fails to match germline, which may point to a read error. The chain employs TRBV2 and TRBJ1-3; D is possibly TRBD1 (5 bases). CDR1 is SNHLY, CDR2 FYNNEI, per germline. There are 15 residues in the CDR3. CDR3 nucleotide sequence: TGTGCCAGCAGCGAAGCTGGGGGCTCTGGAAACACCATATATTTT. It codes for CASSEAGGSGNTIYF.

V usage is TRBV14 and J usage is TRBJ2-1, with TRBD2 matching over 10 bases. The germline CDR1 and CDR2 sequences are SGHDN and FVKESK. The V segment lost 6 bases and the J segment 7 bases; nucleotides outside the gene matches: 12. The CDR3 runs to 16 residues. CDR3 sequence reads: CASRSSFSGRLNEQFF. DNA of the CDR3: TGTGCCAGCAGGTCCTCCTTTAGCGGGAGGTTGAATGAGCAGTTCTTC. Looking up the rest from reference TRBV14 and TRBJ2-1 gives the full variable domain: EAGVTQFPSHSVIEKGQTVTLRCDPISGHDNLYWYRRVMGKEIKFLLHFVKESKQDESGMPNNRFLAERTGGTYSTLKVQPAELEDSGVYFCASRSSFSGRLNEQFFGPGTRLTVL.